This T cell receptor beta chain derives from a study of blood T cell repertoires in COVID-19. The assay was immunoSEQ multiplex PCR, and TCRdb's table has in-frame clones only and misses some. The table lists a few hundred thousand clones, more than 70% of them singletons, with roughly 1.2% in the top ten. All enrollees were about 18 to 89 years old and from approximately 25 US areas. For recovered donors of Cohort 3, there were two negative PCRs, clearance, or symptom resolution. This clone was picked up one time. Trimming took 3 bases from V and 7 from J, leaving 13 bases between them. The CDR3 contains 14 residues. CDR1 MNHEY and CDR2 SMNVEV come from the germline V gene (reference sequence).

This chain joins TRBV27 and TRBJ1-5; the D gene is possibly TRBD1 (6 bases). The receptor was isolated from a woman aged 18-29 years who had recovered from COVID-19. What was sequenced was PBMCs or T cells enriched from blood (not recorded which). This chain's CDR3 is CASSFRGRGQPQHF. The CDR3 region has the DNA TGTGCCAGCAGTTTTCGGGGGAGGGGGCAGCCCCAGCATTTT.